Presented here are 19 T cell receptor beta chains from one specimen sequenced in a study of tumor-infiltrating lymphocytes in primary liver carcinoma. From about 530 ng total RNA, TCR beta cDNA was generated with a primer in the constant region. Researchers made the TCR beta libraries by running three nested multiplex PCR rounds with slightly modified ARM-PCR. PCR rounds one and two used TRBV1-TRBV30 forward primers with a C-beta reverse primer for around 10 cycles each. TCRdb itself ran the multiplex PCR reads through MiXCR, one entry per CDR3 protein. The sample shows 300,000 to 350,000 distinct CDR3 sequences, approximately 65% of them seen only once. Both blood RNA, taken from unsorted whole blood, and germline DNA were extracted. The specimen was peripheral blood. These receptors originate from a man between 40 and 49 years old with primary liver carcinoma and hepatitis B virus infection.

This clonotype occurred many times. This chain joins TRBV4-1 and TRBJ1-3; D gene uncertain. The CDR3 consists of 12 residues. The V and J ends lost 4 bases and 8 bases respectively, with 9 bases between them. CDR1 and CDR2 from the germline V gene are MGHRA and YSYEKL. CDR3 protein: CASSPLGYTIYF. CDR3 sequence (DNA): TGCGCCAGCAGCCCGCTCGGCTACACCATATATTTT.

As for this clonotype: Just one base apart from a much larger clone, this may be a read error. The CDR3, as DNA: TGTGCCAGCAGTTTGACCTCCTGGACAGTTTATGGCTACACCTTC. This codes for CASSLTSWTVYGYTF. This chain connects TRBV6-5 to TRBJ1-2; D is perhaps TRBD1 (6 bases). This CDR3 has 15 amino acids. V was shortened by 4 bases and J by 5 bases, with 17 bases between the two germline ends. The germline CDR1 and CDR2 sequences are MNHEY and SVGAGI.

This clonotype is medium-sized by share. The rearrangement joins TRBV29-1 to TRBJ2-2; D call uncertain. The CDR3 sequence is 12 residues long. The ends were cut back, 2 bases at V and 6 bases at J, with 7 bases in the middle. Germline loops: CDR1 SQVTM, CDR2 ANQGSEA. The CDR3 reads CSVEPRAGELFF. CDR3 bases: TGCAGCGTTGAACCCCGGGCCGGGGAGCTGTTTTTT.

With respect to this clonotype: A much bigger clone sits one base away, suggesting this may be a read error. The CDR3 loop is CASIGYNEQFF. CDR3 sequence (DNA): TGTGCCAGCATTGGATACAATGAGCAGTTCTTC. The V call is TRBV12-3 or TRBV12-4, the J call TRBJ2-1; D gene ambiguous. This CDR3 contains 11 residues. Trimming left V 7 bases short and J 4 bases short, with 5 bases between.

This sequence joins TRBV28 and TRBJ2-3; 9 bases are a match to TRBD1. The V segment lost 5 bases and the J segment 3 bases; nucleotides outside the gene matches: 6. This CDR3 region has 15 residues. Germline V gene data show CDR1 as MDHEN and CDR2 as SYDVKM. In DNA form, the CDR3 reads TGTGCCAGCAGTCGCCGGACAGGGGTGACAGATACGCAGTATTTT. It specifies CASSRRTGVTDTQYF.

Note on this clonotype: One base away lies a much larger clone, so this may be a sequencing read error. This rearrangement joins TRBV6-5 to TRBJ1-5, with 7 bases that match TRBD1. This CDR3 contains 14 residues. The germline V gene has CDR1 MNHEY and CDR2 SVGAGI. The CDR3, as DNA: TGTGCCAGCAGTAAGGGACAGAGCATTCAGCCCCAGCATTTT. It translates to CASSKGQSIQPQHF.

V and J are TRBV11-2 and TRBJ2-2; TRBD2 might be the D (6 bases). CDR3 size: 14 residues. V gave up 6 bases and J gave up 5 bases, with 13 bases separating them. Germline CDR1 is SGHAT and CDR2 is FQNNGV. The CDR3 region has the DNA TGTGCCAGCAGTCGGGACTTACGGACCGGGGAGCTGTTTTTT. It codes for CASSRDLRTGELFF.

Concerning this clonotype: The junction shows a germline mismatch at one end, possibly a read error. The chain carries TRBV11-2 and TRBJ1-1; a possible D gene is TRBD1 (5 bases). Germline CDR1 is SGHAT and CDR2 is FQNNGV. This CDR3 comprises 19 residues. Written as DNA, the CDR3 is TGTGCCAGCAGCTTAAGGAGGGGTCAAGAGGATGGGGTCTCCACTGAAGTTTTCTTT. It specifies CASSLRRGQEDGVSTEVFF.

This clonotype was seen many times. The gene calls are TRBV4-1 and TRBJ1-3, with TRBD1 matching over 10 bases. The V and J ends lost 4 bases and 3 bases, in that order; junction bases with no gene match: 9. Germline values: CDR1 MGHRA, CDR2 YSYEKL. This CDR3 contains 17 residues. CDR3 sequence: CASSRNKGQGNGNTIYF. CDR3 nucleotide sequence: TGCGCCAGCAGCCGAAATAAGGGACAGGGGAATGGAAACACCATATATTTT.

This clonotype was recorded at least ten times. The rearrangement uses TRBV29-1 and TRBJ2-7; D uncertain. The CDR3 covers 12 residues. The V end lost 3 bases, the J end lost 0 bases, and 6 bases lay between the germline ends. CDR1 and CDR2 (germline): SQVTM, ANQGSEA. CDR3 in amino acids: CSVEVLSYEQYF. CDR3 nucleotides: TGCAGCGTTGAGGTCCTCTCCTACGAGCAGTACTTC.

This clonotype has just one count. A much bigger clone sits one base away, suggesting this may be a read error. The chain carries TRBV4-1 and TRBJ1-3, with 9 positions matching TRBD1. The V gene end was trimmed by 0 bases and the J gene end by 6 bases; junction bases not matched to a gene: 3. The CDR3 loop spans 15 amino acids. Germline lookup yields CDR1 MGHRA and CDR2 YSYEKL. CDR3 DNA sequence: TGCGCCAGCAGCCAAGAGTGGACAGGGGTAAACACCATATATTTT. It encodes CASSQEWTGVNTIYF.

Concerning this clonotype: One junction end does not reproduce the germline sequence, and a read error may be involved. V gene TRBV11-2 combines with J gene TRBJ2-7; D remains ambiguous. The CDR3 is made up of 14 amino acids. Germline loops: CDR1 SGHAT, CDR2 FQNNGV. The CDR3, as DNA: TGTGCCAACAGCTTTGTAGGGCGGTCCTACGAGCACTACTTC. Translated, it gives CANSFVGRSYEHYF.

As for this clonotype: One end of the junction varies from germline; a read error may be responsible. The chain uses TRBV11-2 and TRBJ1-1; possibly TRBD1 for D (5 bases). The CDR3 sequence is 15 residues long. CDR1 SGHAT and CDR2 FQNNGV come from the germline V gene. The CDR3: CASNVPGRKNTEAFF. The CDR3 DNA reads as TGTGCCAGCAACGTGCCGGGACGCAAGAACACCGAAGCTTTCTTT.

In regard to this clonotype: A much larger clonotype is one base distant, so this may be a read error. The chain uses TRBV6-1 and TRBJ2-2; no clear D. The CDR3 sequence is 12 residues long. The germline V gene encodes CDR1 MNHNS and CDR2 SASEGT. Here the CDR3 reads CASTPNAGELFF. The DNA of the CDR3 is TGTGCCAGCACCCCGAACGCCGGGGAGCTGTTTTTT.

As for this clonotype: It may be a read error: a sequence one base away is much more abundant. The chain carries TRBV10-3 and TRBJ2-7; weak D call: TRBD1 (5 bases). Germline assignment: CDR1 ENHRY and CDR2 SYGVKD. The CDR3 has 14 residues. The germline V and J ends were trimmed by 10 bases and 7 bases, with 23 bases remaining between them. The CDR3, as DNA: TGTGCCACCTTGGACCGGCGCAGGACACGGGAGCAGTACTTC. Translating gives CATLDRRRTREQYF.

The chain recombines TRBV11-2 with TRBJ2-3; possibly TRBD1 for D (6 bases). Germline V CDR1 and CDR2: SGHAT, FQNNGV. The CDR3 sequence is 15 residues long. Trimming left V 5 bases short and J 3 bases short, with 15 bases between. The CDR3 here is CASSIPTGVTDTQYF. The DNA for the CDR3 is TGTGCCAGCAGCATACCGACAGGTGTTACAGATACGCAGTATTTT.

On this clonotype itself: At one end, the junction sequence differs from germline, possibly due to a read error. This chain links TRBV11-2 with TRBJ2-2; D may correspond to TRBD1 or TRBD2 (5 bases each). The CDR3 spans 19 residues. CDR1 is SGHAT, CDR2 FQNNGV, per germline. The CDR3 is CAGSLVALHGDTRAGELFF. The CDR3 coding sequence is TGTGCCGGCAGCTTAGTAGCCCTACATGGTGATACCAGGGCCGGGGAGCTGTTCTTT.

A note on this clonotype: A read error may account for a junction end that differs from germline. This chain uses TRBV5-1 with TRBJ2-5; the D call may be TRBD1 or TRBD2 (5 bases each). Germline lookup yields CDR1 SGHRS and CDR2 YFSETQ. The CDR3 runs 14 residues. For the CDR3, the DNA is TGTGCCAGCAGCATCCAGGGAATAGCGGAGACCCAGTACTTC. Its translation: CASSIQGIAETQYF.

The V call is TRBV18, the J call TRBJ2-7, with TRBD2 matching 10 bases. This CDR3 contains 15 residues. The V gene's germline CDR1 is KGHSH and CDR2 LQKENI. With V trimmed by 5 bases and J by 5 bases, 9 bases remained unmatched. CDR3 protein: CASSFATSGRDEQYF. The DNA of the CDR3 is TGTGCCAGCTCATTCGCGACTAGCGGGCGGGACGAGCAGTACTTC. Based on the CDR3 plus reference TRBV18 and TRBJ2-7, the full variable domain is NAGVMQNPRHLVRRRGQEARLRCSPMKGHSHVYWYRQLPEEGLKFMVYLQKENIIDESGMPKERFSAEFPKEGPSILRIQQVVRGDSAAYFCASSFATSGRDEQYFGPGTRLTVT.